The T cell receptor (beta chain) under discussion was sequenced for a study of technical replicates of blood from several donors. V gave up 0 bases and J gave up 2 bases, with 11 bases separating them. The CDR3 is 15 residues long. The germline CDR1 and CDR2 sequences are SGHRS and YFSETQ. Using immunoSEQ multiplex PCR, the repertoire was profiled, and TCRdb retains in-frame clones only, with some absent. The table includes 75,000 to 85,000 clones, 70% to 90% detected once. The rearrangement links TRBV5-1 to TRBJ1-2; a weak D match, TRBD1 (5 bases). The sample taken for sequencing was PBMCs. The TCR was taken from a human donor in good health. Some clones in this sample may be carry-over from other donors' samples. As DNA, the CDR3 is TGCGCCAGCAGCTTGGGGGGCAGTATAAACTATGGCTACACCTTC. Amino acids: CASSLGGSINYGYTF. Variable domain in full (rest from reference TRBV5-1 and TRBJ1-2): KAGVTQTPRYLIKTRGQQVTLSCSPISGHRSVSWYQQTPGQGLQFLFEYFSETQRNKGNFPGRFSGRQFSNSRSEMNVSTLELGDSALYLCASSLGGSINYGYTFGSGTRLTVV.